Presented here are 23 T cell receptor beta chains from one specimen sequenced in a study of PD-1 blockade in classical Hodgkin lymphoma (dated by TCRdb to 2020 to 2021). Library construction relied on the immunoSEQ multiplex PCR assay. TCRdb limited this immuneACCESS table to in-frame rearrangements with V and J called. A share of clones is missing; checked studies link under half to unresolved V genes, and the rest is unexplained. Counted in this sample were 40,000 to 50,000 clones; 85% to 90% of them appeared once. The ten largest clones capture about 5.9% of the sample. The sample's time point label is to be understood as: cycle 2 day 1 (C2D1) of nivolumab. Every trial patient had relapsed after autologous stem cell transplantation, and cohorts A, B and C differed in prior brentuximab vedotin exposure. The specimen was peripheral blood mononuclear cells (PBMCs), collected before the second cycle of nivolumab. The source is a human donor with classical Hodgkin lymphoma.

The gene calls are TRBV7-9 and TRBJ2-6, with D possibly being TRBD1 (6 bases). Trimming removed 1 base at V and 0 bases at J, with 16 bases between. The CDR3 extends over 19 amino acids. Germline values: CDR1 SEHNR, CDR2 FQNEAQ (reference sequence). CDR3 protein: CASSLEVGGSSSGANVLTF. CDR3 coding DNA: TGTGCCAGCAGCTTAGAAGTTGGGGGCTCCAGCTCTGGGGCCAACGTCCTGACTTTC.

A single count supports this clone. CDR3 DNA: TGTGCCAGCAGCCAAAAGGGGGCGGGGGAGTACAATGAGCAGTTCTTC. Its protein product is CASSQKGAGEYNEQFF. V gene TRBV4-2 combines with J gene TRBJ2-1; the D call may be TRBD1 or TRBD2 (7 bases each). Between the trimmed V and J ends, which lost 2 bases and 4 bases, there was a span of 15 bases. This CDR3 region has 16 residues. CDR1 and CDR2 from the germline V gene are LGHNA and YNFKEQ.

The V gene is TRBV28, the J gene TRBJ1-5; a weak D match, TRBD1 (6 bases). The CDR3 covers 15 residues. V was shortened by 2 bases and J by 2 bases, with 10 bases between the two germline ends. The germline V gene encodes CDR1 MDHEN and CDR2 SYDVKM. The CDR3 spells CASSLQGSGNQPQHF. CDR3 DNA sequence: TGTGCCAGCAGTTTACAGGGGAGCGGCAATCAGCCCCAGCATTTT.

This clone appeared a single time. This rearrangement joins TRBV4-3 to TRBJ2-3; D gene ambiguous. The CDR3 has 13 residues. Germline loops: CDR1 LGHNA, CDR2 YSLEER. V gave up 5 bases and J gave up 6 bases, with 12 bases separating them. The CDR3 coding sequence is TGCGCCAGCAGCGCCCTCGTCTTGGATACGCAGTATTTT. Translation: CASSALVLDTQYF.

The rearrangement joins TRBV7-2 to TRBJ2-3, with 7 bases that match TRBD2. CDR1 and CDR2 from the germline V gene are SGHTA and FQGNSA. The CDR3 extends over 14 amino acids. Losses at the gene ends were 5 bases for V and 1 base for J; bases not matched to a gene: 3. The CDR3 reads CASSPAGGTDTQYF. In DNA, the CDR3 is TGTGCCAGCAGCCCCGCGGGGGGCACAGATACGCAGTATTTT.

The gene calls are TRBV27 and TRBJ2-3; 9 nucleotides align to TRBD2. V dropped 0 bases and J dropped 1; count of bases not matched to a gene: 5. CDR1 is MNHEY, CDR2 SMNVEV, per germline (reference sequence). The length of the CDR3 is 17 residues. The CDR3 coding sequence is TGTGCCAGCAGTTTATCGAAGGCTAGCGGGGGCACAGATACGCAGTATTTT. It yields the protein CASSLSKASGGTDTQYF.

The genes are TRBV2 and TRBJ2-3, with 7 bases matching TRBD2. Germline V gene lookup returns CDR1 SNHLY and CDR2 FYNNEI. V dropped 9 bases and J dropped 0; count of bases not matched to a gene: 15. CDR3 length: 17 amino acids. The CDR3 nucleotides are TGTGCCAGGGACGGGGGGACTCGAGCGATGAGCACAGATACGCAGTATTTT. Its translation: CARDGGTRAMSTDTQYF.

This clone showed up just a few times. This chain connects TRBV27 to TRBJ1-4; no reliable D call. CDR1 is MNHEY and CDR2 is SMNVEV in the germline V gene (reference sequence). The ends were cut back, 4 bases at V and 11 bases at J, with 14 bases in the middle. The CDR3 sequence is 13 residues long. In nucleotides, the CDR3 is TGTGCCAGCAGTTCGTCCCGATCCTCCAAACTGTTTTTT. Translated, it gives CASSSSRSSKLFF.

J is TRBJ2-1 and V is TRBV10-3; a weak D match, TRBD2 (5 bases). Per germline, CDR1 ENHRY and CDR2 SYGVKD. The CDR3 consists of 18 residues. Deletions cut 2 bases from V and 0 bases from J, with 17 bases between. The CDR3 loop is CAISEPLLGSFSYNEQFF. CDR3 coding DNA: TGTGCCATCAGTGAGCCGTTACTAGGGTCTTTCTCCTACAATGAGCAGTTCTTC.

The rearrangement uses TRBV7-9 and TRBJ1-1, with 7 bases matching TRBD1. Germline CDR1 and CDR2: SEHNR and FQNEAQ (reference sequence). V was clipped by 3 bases and J by 5 bases; unmatched bases: 9. The CDR3 has 15 residues. In nucleotides, the CDR3 is TGTGCCAGCAGCTTCACACAGGGGCTGGGGACTGAAGCTTTCTTT. It codes for CASSFTQGLGTEAFF.

The gene calls are TRBV27 and TRBJ2-7; D gene uncertain. Deletions cut 3 bases from V and 2 bases from J, with 8 bases between. This CDR3 is built from 13 residues. Germline CDR1 and CDR2: MNHEY and SMNVEV (reference sequence). The CDR3 coding sequence is TGTGCCAGCAGTTTCTCTGTAACCTACGAGCAGTACTTC. Amino acids: CASSFSVTYEQYF.

This chain connects TRBV7-9 to TRBJ2-1; 9 bases map to TRBD2. The CDR3 runs to 15 residues. The junction had 3 bases not matched to a gene; V was cut back by 5 bases and J by 1 base. Germline loops: CDR1 SEHNR, CDR2 FQNEAQ (reference sequence). CDR3 DNA: TGTGCCAGCAGCGGGGGACTAGCATCCTACAATGAGCAGTTCTTC. Amino acids: CASSGGLASYNEQFF.

The chain couples TRBV11-2 to TRBJ2-1; 9 positions match TRBD2. CDR1 is SGHAT and CDR2 is FQNNGV in the germline V gene. This CDR3 comprises 17 residues. The ends lost 4 bases at V and 4 bases at J; junction bases unmatched: 11. The CDR3 nucleotides are TGTGCCAGCAGCTCCCCGGGGCGGGAGGGCCGTTACAATGAGCAGTTCTTC. It translates to CASSSPGREGRYNEQFF.

The chain employs TRBV2 and TRBJ2-6; 7 positions agree with TRBD1. V shed 7 bases, J shed 0 bases, and the junction held 9 bases outside the gene matches. Germline V gene data show CDR1 as SNHLY and CDR2 as FYNNEI. This CDR3 comprises 17 residues. DNA for the CDR3: TGTGCCAGCATCTCGGACAGGACCCTCTCTGGGGCCAACGTCCTGACTTTC. Residues: CASISDRTLSGANVLTF.

The chain recombines TRBV14 with TRBJ1-5; no clear D. The germline V gene encodes CDR1 SGHDN and CDR2 FVKESK. The V end was cut by 5 bases, the J end by 3 bases, with 8 bases between. CDR3 length: 13 residues. The DNA of the CDR3 is TGTGCCAGCAGCATGGCAGTCAATCAGCCCCAGCATTTT. Translation: CASSMAVNQPQHF. The variable domain in full, completed from reference TRBV14 and TRBJ1-5, reads EAGVTQFPSHSVIEKGQTVTLRCDPISGHDNLYWYRRVMGKEIKFLLHFVKESKQDESGMPNNRFLAERTGGTYSTLKVQPAELEDSGVYFCASSMAVNQPQHFGDGTRLSIL.

This chain connects TRBV4-2 to TRBJ1-2, with 10 positions matching TRBD1. Germline lookup yields CDR1 LGHNA and CDR2 YNFKEQ. With V trimmed by 4 bases and J by 1 base, 12 bases remained unmatched. There are 18 residues in the CDR3. The chain's CDR3 is CASSRYRDRGPFNYGYTF. DNA for the CDR3: TGTGCCAGCAGCCGCTACCGGGACAGGGGTCCATTTAACTATGGCTACACCTTC.

There are a few counts of this clone. The chain is built from TRBV20-1 and TRBJ2-5, with D unclear. Germline V gene data show CDR1 as DFQATT and CDR2 as SNEGSKA (reference sequence). Trimming left V 4 bases short and J 2 bases short, with 2 bases between. This CDR3 spans 10 amino acids. CDR3 coding DNA: TGCAGTGCTATACAAGAGACCCAGTACTTC. Translated, it gives CSAIQETQYF.

This rearrangement joins TRBV11-1 to TRBJ2-2; 8 bases match TRBD2. This CDR3 contains 14 residues. Germline loops: CDR1 SGHAT, CDR2 FQDESV (reference sequence). Unmatched junction bases numbered 5, after V lost 5 bases and J lost 6 bases. CDR3 residues: CASSPGLVPGELFF. The CDR3 DNA sequence: TGTGCCAGCAGCCCGGGACTAGTGCCCGGGGAGCTGTTTTTT.

The chain employs TRBV7-9 and TRBJ2-7, with 7 bases lining up with TRBD1. The CDR3 is 14 residues long. The V segment lost 5 bases and the J segment 0 bases; nucleotides outside the gene matches: 4. The V gene's germline CDR1 is SEHNR and CDR2 FQNEAQ (reference sequence). CDR3 DNA: TGTGCCAGCAGCCCGGGACAGAGCTCCTACGAGCAGTACTTC. Its protein product is CASSPGQSSYEQYF. Supplemented by reference TRBV7-9 and TRBJ2-7, the full variable domain reads DTGVSQNPRHKITKRGQNVTFRCDPISEHNRLYWYRQTLGQGPEFLTYFQNEAQLEKSRLLSDRFSAERPKGSFSTLEIQRTEQGDSAMYLCASSPGQSSYEQYFGPGTRLTVT.

The chain has TRBV27 and TRBJ1-4, with D possibly being TRBD1 (5 bases). The V gene's germline CDR1 is MNHEY and CDR2 SMNVEV (reference sequence). V lost 6 bases, J lost 0 bases, and 8 bases lay in between. The CDR3 totals 14 residues. CDR3 sequence reads: CASRRGSTNEKLFF. The CDR3 DNA reads TGTGCCAGCAGAAGGGGCTCAACTAATGAAAAACTGTTTTTT.

The rearrangement uses TRBV7-9 and TRBJ1-4; D may be TRBD1 (6 bases). The V and J ends lost 7 bases and 8 bases respectively, with 20 bases between them. Germline-derived CDR1 and CDR2 are SEHNR and FQNEAQ (reference sequence). CDR3 length: 15 amino acids. This CDR3 is CASTPPGAKEEKLFF. The CDR3 region has the DNA TGTGCCAGCACCCCCCCAGGGGCGAAGGAAGAAAAACTGTTTTTT.

The chain couples TRBV27 to TRBJ2-7; TRBD2 matches 7 bases. With V trimmed by 0 bases and J by 6 bases, 14 bases remained unmatched. The CDR3 has 17 residues. Germline V gives CDR1 MNHEY, CDR2 SMNVEV (reference sequence). CDR3 sequence (DNA): TGTGCCAGCAGTTTATCGGTCTGGCGGGAGAAATTAGGCGAGCAGTACTTC. Its translation: CASSLSVWREKLGEQYF.

This chain connects TRBV6-5 to TRBJ1-1, with 7 positions matching TRBD1. After removal of 2 bases from V and 6 bases from J, the junction contained 3 bases not matched to a gene. Germline CDR1 reads MNHEY; CDR2 reads SVGAGI. The CDR3 totals 13 residues. The CDR3: CASSYRQGPEAFF. Here the CDR3 DNA reads TGTGCCAGCAGTTACCGACAGGGTCCTGAAGCTTTCTTT.